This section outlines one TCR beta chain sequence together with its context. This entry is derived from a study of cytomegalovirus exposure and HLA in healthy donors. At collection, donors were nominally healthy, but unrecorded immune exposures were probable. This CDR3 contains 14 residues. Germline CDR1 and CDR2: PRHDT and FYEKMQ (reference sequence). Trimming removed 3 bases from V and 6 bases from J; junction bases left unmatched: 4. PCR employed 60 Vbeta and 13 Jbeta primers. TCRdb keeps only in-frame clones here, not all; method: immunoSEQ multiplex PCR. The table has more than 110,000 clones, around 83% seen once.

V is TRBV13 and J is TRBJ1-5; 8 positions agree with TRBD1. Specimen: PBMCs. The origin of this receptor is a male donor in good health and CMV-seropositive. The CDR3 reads CASSFNRGGQPQHF. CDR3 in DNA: TGTGCCAGCAGCTTTAACAGGGGGGGTCAGCCCCAGCATTTT.